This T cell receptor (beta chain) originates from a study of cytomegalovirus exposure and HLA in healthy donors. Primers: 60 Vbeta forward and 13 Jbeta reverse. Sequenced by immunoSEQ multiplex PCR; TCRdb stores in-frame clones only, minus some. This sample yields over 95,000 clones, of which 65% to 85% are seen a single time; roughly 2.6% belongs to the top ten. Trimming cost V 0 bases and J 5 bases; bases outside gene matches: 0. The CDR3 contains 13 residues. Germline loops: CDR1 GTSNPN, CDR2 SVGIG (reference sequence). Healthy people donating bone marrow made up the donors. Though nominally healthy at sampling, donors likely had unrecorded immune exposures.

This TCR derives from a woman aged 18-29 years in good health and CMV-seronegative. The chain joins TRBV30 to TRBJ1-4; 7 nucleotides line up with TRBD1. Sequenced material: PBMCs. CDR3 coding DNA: TGTGCCTGGAGTGTGACAGGGAATGAAAAACTGTTTTTT. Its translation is CAWSVTGNEKLFF.